The sample holds a few counts of the clone carrying this T cell receptor (beta chain). The antigen is undetermined. Exclusion criteria comprised uncontrolled infection, other autoimmune disease, pregnancy or lactation. The PBMCs studied were ones that came from roughly 9.1 ml fresh peripheral blood. These data are taken from a study of T cells in Graves' hyperthyroidism and ophthalmopathy. Study results and caveats: Most clonotypes expanded in thyroid above 0.001 were likewise present in blood.

Amplification of TCR beta CDR3 regions used RNA as the template. Initially, a first-round RT-PCR of the TCR CDR3 employed the HTBI primer set. TCRdb independently ran MiXCR on the multiplex PCR reads; one entry per CDR3 protein. The table has 600,000 or so distinct CDR3 sequences, 12% to 15% seen once. Germline V gene sequence: CDR1 KGHSH, CDR2 LQKENI. The CDR3 is made up of 15 amino acids. The V segment lost 2 bases and the J segment 4 bases; nucleotides outside the gene matches: 4. This TCR came from a young woman with Graves' ophthalmopathy. The chain is built from TRBV18 and TRBJ2-2; 7 nucleotides align to TRBD1. Source material: blood. CDR3 nucleotides: TGTGCCAGCTCACCAGGGACAGTCTTCACCGGGGAGCTGTTTTTT. Protein product: CASSPGTVFTGELFF.